The source of this T cell receptor (beta chain) is a study of OX40 agonist ivuxolimab in advanced cancers. Study context: Patients received ivuxolimab, an intravenous treatment, every 2 weeks at 0.01 to 10 mg/kg.

This CDR3 has 14 residues. The V end was cut by 3 bases, the J end by 0 bases, with 9 bases between. Germline CDR1 LNHNV, CDR2 YYDKDF (reference sequence). Repertoires were generated with immunoSEQ multiplex PCR, while TCRdb's copy carries only in-frame clones and drops some. The profile shows roughly 51,000 clones, around 89% of them singletons. Material: CD4+ or CD8+ T cells sorted from blood, obtained in a trial of the OX40 agonist ivuxolimab. The clonotype originates from an adult with an advanced solid tumor such as melanoma, head and neck, liver or kidney cancer. The rearrangement uses TRBV15 and TRBJ2-7; no definite D call. The CDR3 DNA follows: TGTGCCACCAGCAGGGAACAGAACTCCTACGAGCAGTACTTC. It translates to CATSREQNSYEQYF.